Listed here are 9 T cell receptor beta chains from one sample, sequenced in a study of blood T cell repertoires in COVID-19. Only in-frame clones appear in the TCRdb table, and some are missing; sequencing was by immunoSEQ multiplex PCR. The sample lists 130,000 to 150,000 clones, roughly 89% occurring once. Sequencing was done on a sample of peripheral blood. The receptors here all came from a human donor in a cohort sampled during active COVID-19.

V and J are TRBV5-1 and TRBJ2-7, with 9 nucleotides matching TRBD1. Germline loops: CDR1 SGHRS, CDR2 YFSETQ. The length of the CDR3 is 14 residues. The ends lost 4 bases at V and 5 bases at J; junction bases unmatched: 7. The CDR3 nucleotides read TGCGCCAGCAGCACGGGACAGGGAATCGACGAGCAGTACTTC. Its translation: CASSTGQGIDEQYF.

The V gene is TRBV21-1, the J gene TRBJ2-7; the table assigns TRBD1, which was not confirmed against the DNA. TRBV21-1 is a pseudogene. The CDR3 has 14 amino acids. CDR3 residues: CASSNKDKVYEQYF. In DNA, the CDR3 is TGTGCCAGCAGCAATAAGGACAAGGTCTACGAGCAGTACTTC.

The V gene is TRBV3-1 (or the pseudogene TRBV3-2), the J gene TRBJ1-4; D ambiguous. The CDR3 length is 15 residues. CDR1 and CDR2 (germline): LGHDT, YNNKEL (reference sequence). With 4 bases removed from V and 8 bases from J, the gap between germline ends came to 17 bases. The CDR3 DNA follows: TGTGCCAGCAGCCTCCCACACGGGAGTGGGGAAAAACTGTTTTTT. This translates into CASSLPHGSGEKLFF.

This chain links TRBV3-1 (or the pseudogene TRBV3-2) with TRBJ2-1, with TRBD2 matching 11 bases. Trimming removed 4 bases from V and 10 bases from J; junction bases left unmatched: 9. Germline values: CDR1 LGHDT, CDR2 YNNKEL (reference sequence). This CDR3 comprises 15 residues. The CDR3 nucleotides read TGTGCCAGCAGCCGCGGGACTAGCGGTTTCCTCGAGCAGTTCTTC. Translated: CASSRGTSGFLEQFF.

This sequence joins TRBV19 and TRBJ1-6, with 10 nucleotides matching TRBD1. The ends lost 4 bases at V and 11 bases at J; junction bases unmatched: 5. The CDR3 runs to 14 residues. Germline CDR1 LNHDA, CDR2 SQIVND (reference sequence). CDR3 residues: CASSTGTGEAPLHF. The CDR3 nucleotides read TGTGCCAGTAGTACCGGGACAGGGGAGGCACCCCTCCACTTT.

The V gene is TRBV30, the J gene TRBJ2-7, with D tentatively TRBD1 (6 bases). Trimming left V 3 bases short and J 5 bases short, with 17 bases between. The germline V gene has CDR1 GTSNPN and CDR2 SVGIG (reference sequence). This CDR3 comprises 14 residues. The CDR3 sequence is CAWRRLWAGDEQYF. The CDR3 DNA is TGTGCCTGGAGGCGGCTTTGGGCAGGGGACGAGCAGTACTTC.

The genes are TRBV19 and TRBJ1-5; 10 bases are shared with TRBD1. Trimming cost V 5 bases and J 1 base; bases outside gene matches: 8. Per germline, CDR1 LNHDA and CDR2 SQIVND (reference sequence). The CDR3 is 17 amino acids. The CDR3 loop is CASSSGTGAGSNQPQHF. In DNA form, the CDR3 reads TGTGCCAGTAGTTCGGGGACAGGGGCCGGCAGCAATCAGCCCCAGCATTTT.

The CDR3 protein is CATSRAGGLAVYNEQFF. The CDR3 nucleotides are TGTGCCACCAGCAGAGCTGGGGGACTAGCGGTTTACAATGAGCAGTTCTTC. The chain couples TRBV15 to TRBJ2-1; 11 bases are a match to TRBD2. Germline trimming cut 1 base from V and 4 bases from J; bases unmatched to any gene: 6. The germline gives CDR1 LNHNV, CDR2 YYDKDF (reference sequence). This CDR3 is 17 amino acids long.

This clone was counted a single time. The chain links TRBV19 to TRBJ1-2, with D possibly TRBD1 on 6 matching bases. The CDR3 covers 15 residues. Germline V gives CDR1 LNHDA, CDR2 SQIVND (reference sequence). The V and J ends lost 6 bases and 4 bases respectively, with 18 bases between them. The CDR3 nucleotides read TGTGCCAGTAGAGTGTCCGCCCTAGGGGGCTATGGCTACACCTTC. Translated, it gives CASRVSALGGYGYTF.